This T cell receptor (beta chain) was sequenced for a study of OX40 agonist ivuxolimab in advanced cancers. This clone is a singleton in its sample. CDR1 and CDR2 (germline): SGHTA, FQGTGA. This CDR3 region has 15 residues. V was clipped by 7 bases and J by 2 bases; unmatched bases: 10. Some clones are missing from TCRdb's copy, which holds only in-frame ones; the method was immunoSEQ multiplex PCR. Of 65,000 to 95,000 clones in the sample, 89% were seen once. Exclusion of a patient followed from autoimmune disease history or systemic immunosuppression. Sequencing was performed on CD4+ or CD8+ T cells sorted from blood, taken in a trial of the OX40 agonist ivuxolimab. The chain uses TRBV7-3 and TRBJ2-5; the match to TRBD2 covers 7 bases. The clonotype was recovered from an adult with an advanced solid tumor such as melanoma, head and neck, liver or kidney cancer. CDR3 sequence (DNA): TGTGCCAGCACCCTTGGGGGGGGATCACAAGAGACCCAGTACTTC. Its translation is CASTLGGGSQETQYF. Complete variable domain (other parts from reference TRBV7-3 and TRBJ2-5): GAGVSQTPSNKVTEKGKYVELRCDPISGHTALYWYRQSLGQGPEFLIYFQGTGAADDSGLPNDRFFAVRPEGSVSTLKIQRTERGDSAVYLCASTLGGGSQETQYFGPGTRLLVL.